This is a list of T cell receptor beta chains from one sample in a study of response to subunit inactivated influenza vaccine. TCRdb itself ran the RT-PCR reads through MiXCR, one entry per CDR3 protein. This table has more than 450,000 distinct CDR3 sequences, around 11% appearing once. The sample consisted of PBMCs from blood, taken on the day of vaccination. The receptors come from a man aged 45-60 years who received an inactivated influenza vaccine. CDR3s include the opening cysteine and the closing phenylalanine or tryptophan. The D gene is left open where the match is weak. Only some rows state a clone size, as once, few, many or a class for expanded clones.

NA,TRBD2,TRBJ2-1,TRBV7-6,CASSLVPPTSGGAISEYNEQFF,TGTGCCAGCAGCTTAGTACCCCCGACTAGCGGGGGGGCCATATCCGAATACAATGAGCAGTTCTTC
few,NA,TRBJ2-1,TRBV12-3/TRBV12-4,CASSPTGTYNEQFF,TGTGCCAGCAGTCCAACAGGGACCTACAATGAGCAGTTCTTC
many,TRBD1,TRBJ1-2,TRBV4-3,CASSQTHRGNGYTF,TGCGCCAGCAGCCAAACGCACAGGGGTAATGGCTACACCTTC
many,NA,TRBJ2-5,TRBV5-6,CASSFRGPRETQYF,TGTGCCAGCAGCTTCCGGGGGCCTCGAGAGACCCAGTACTTC
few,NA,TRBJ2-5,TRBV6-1,CASSESRGLGQETQYF,TGTGCCAGCAGTGAGTCTCGGGGCTTGGGCCAAGAGACCCAGTACTTC
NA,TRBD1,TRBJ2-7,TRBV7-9,CASSLGAGGFSYEQYF,TGTGCCAGCAGCTTAGGGGCAGGGGGCTTCTCCTACGAGCAGTACTTC
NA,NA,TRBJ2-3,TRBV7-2,CASSYQTADTQYF,TGTGCCAGCAGTTACCAGACTGCAGATACGCAGTATTTT
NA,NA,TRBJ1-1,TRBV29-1,CSVGTQTMNTEAFF,TGCAGCGTTGGAACACAGACTATGAACACTGAAGCTTTCTTT
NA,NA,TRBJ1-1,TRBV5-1,CASSFTSKNTEAFF,TGCGCCAGCAGCTTTACATCGAAGAACACTGAAGCTTTCTTT
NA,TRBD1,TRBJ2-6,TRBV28,CASSTRQGTGANVLTF,TGTGCCAGCAGTACTAGACAGGGAACTGGGGCCAACGTCCTGACTTTC
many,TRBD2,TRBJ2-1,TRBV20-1,CSSSSSGKGNEQFF,TGCAGTTCTTCTTCTAGCGGGAAGGGTAATGAGCAGTTCTTC
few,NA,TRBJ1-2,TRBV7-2,CASSPEGGFRGAYGYTF,TGTGCCAGCAGCCCCGAAGGGGGGTTTAGAGGGGCCTATGGCTACACCTTC
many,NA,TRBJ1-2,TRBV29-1,CSVEDQEKWGYGYTF,TGCAGCGTTGAAGATCAGGAGAAGTGGGGCTATGGCTACACCTTC
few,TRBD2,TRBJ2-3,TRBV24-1,CATSDLGLAGFTDTQYF,TGTGCCACCAGTGATTTAGGCCTAGCGGGATTCACAGATACGCAGTATTTT
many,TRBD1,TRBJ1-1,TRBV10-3,CAISEGQGRVNTEAFF,TGTGCCATCAGTGAAGGACAGGGAAGGGTGAACACTGAAGCTTTCTTT
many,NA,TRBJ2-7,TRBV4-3,CASSPSLRVHEQYF,TGCGCCAGCAGCCCAAGTTTAAGGGTCCACGAGCAGTACTTC
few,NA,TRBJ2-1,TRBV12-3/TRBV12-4,CASRLDLYNEQFF,TGTGCCAGCAGATTGGACTTGTACAATGAGCAGTTCTTC
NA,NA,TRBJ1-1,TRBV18,CASSPRWGEDTEAFF,TGTGCCAGCTCACCACGCTGGGGTGAGGACACTGAAGCTTTCTTT
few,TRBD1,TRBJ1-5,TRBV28,CASSLSVGLGTGDQPQHF,TGTGCCAGCAGTTTATCGGTCGGACTCGGGACAGGGGACCAGCCCCAGCATTTT
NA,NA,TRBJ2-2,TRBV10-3,CATFDTPGTSGGELFF,TGTGCCACCTTTGACACTCCCGGGACCTCAGGCGGGGAGCTGTTTTTT
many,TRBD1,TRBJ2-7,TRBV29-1,CSVVRGGTYEQYF,TGCAGCGTTGTACGAGGGGGCACCTACGAGCAGTACTTC
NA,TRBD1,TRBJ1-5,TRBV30,CAWGPGQGQPQHF,TGTGCCTGGGGACCGGGACAGGGTCAGCCCCAGCATTTT
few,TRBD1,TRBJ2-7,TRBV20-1,CSARKTGDRFEQYF,TGCAGTGCTAGAAAGACAGGGGATCGGTTCGAGCAGTACTTC
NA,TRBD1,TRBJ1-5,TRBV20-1,CSALRQGRSGNQPQHF,TGCAGTGCTCTCAGACAGGGGCGGTCAGGCAATCAGCCCCAGCATTTT
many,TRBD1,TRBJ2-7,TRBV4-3,CASSQDSGQGAYEQYF,TGCGCCAGCAGCCAAGATAGTGGACAGGGGGCTTACGAGCAGTACTTC
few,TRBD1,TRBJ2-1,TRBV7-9,CASSRDRGILQDEQFF,TGTGCCAGCAGCCGGGACAGGGGGATCCTTCAGGATGAGCAGTTCTTC
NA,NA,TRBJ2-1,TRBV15,CATTSSYSGYNEQFF,TGTGCCACCACTTCAAGCTATTCGGGATACAATGAGCAGTTCTTC
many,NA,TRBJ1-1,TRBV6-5,CASSYSASSLTEAFF,TGTGCCAGCAGTTACTCCGCCAGTAGCTTAACTGAAGCTTTCTTT
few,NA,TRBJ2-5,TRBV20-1,CSASSATWAQYF,TGCAGTGCTAGTTCCGCTACTTGGGCCCAGTACTTC
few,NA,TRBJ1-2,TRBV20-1,CSAPPDRGAPNYGYTF,TGCAGTGCCCCCCCGGACCGGGGGGCGCCCAACTATGGCTACACCTTC
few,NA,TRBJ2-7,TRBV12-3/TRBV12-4,CASSLALFHYEQYF,TGTGCCAGCAGTTTAGCGCTTTTCCACTACGAGCAGTACTTC
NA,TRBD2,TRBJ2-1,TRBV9,CASSVNRGSYNEQFF,TGTGCCAGCAGCGTAAACCGCGGGAGCTACAATGAGCAGTTCTTC
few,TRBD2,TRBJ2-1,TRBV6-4,CASSRAGGVYNEQFF,TGTGCCAGCAGTAGAGCGGGAGGGGTCTACAATGAGCAGTTCTTC
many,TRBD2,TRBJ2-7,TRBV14,CASSRGGAYEQYF,TGTGCCAGCAGCCGGGGGGGGGCCTACGAGCAGTACTTC
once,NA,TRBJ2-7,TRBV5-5,CASSLRGFAYEQYF,TGTGCCAGCAGCTTGCGAGGGTTTGCCTACGAGCAGTACTTC
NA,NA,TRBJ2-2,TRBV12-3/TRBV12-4,CASRVSDAGELFF,TGTGCCAGCCGAGTCTCCGACGCCGGGGAGCTGTTTTTT
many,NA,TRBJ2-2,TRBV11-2,CASSLEPNTGELFF,TGTGCCAGCAGCTTAGAACCGAACACCGGGGAGCTGTTTTTT
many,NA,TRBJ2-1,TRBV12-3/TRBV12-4,CASSLSRLNNEQFF,TGTGCCAGCAGTTTGTCTAGGCTCAACAATGAGCAGTTCTTC
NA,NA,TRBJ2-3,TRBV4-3,CASSQEVQGTDTQYF,TGCGCCAGCAGCCAAGAGGTACAGGGCACAGATACGCAGTATTTT
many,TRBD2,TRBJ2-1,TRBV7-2,CASSFALAQSSYNEQFF,TGTGCCAGCAGCTTCGCACTAGCGCAGAGCTCCTACAATGAGCAGTTCTTC
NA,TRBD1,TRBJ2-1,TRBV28,CASRLGTGYNEQFF,TGTGCCAGCAGACTGGGGACAGGGTACAATGAGCAGTTCTTC
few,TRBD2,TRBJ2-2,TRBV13,CASSLSGTTTGELFF,TGTGCCAGCAGCCTTAGCGGGACCACCACCGGGGAGCTGTTTTTT
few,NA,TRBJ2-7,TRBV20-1,CSASGGSYEQYF,TGCAGTGCTAGCGGGGGCTCCTACGAGCAGTACTTC
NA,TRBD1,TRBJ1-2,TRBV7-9,CASSPRGDGYTF,TGTGCCAGCAGCCCCAGGGGGGACGGCTACACCTTC